The source of this TCR beta chain is a study of cytomegalovirus exposure and HLA in healthy donors. The CDR3 spans 15 residues. Germline values: CDR1 SGHDT, CDR2 YYEEEE. With 4 bases clipped from V and 0 bases from J, the junction kept 6 bases outside the gene matches. Profiling relied on immunoSEQ multiplex PCR, and the TCRdb table lists in-frame clones only, not all of them. This table holds over 100,000 clones, about nine tenths found once. Sequencing was done on a sample of PBMCs. V usage is TRBV5-6 and J usage is TRBJ2-7, with 8 bases lining up with TRBD1. The clonotype comes from a young woman in good health and CMV-seronegative. The CDR3 DNA reads TGTGCCAGCAGCCAAGGACAGGGTTTCTCCTACGAGCAGTACTTC. Amino acids: CASSQGQGFSYEQYF.